The 24 T cell receptor beta chains listed next were all sequenced from one sample in a study of CD8+CD57+ T cells in acquired aplastic anemia. CDR3 and TCR beta VDJ profiling relied on a genomic DNA template. TCRdb reprocessed the reads with MiXCR, giving one entry per CDR3 protein. The sample includes roughly 130,000 distinct CDR3 sequences, around 48% of them seen just once. Sequenced input: sorted CD4+, CD8+, or CD8+CD57+ T cells (not recorded which) from PBMCs. These receptor sequences come from a human donor in good health, serving as a control.

This clonotype was observed at least ten times. CDR3 amino acids: CASSLRGLQPQHF. DNA for the CDR3: TGTGCCAGCAGTTTAAGGGGATTACAGCCCCAGCATTTT. This sequence joins TRBV12-3 or TRBV12-4 and TRBJ1-5, with D tentatively TRBD1 (5 bases). V gave up 2 bases and J gave up 7 bases, with 9 bases separating them. This CDR3 is built from 13 residues.

This sequence joins TRBV7-2 and TRBJ1-2, with TRBD1 identical over 7 bases. CDR1 is SGHTA and CDR2 is FQGNSA in the germline V gene. Trimming at V came to 3 bases and at J to 7 bases, leaving 5 bases not matched to a gene. The CDR3 length is 13 residues. CDR3 nucleotides: TGTGCCAGCAGCTTTCGGTCAGGGGGTGGCTACACCTTC. Encoded protein: CASSFRSGGGYTF.

Many counts were recorded for this clonotype. The chain is built from TRBV7-9 and TRBJ2-1; the match to TRBD2 covers 9 bases. CDR1 and CDR2 from the germline V gene are SEHNR and FQNEAQ (reference sequence). CDR3 length: 14 amino acids. V was pared by 8 bases and J by 4 bases, with 6 bases of the junction left unmatched. The CDR3 coding sequence is TGTGCCAGCCTGACTAGCGGACCATACAATGAGCAGTTCTTC. Translating gives CASLTSGPYNEQFF.

This chain uses TRBV6-1 with TRBJ1-1; D unclear. The CDR3 consists of 14 residues. Trimming removed 6 bases at V and 4 bases at J, with 15 bases between. Germline values: CDR1 MNHNS, CDR2 SASEGT. The CDR3 nucleotides are TGTGCCAGCAGCCCCGCGGGTAGGCCCACTGAAGCTTTCTTT. Translated, it gives CASSPAGRPTEAFF.

This clonotype was recorded at least ten times. The chain carries TRBV4-3 and TRBJ1-6; D uncertain. V was trimmed by 4 bases and J by 8 bases, leaving 15 bases between them. The germline gives CDR1 LGHNA, CDR2 YSLEER. The CDR3 is 15 amino acids. CDR3 loop: CASSLSREGHSPLHF. CDR3 bases: TGCGCCAGCAGCCTAAGTCGGGAGGGCCATTCACCCCTCCACTTT.

This clonotype was seen repeatedly, ten times or more. The rearrangement uses TRBV20-1 and TRBJ2-5, with 10 bases fitting TRBD2. The V segment lost 2 bases and the J segment 2 bases; nucleotides outside the gene matches: 2. The CDR3 consists of 14 residues. Looked up from germline, CDR1 is DFQATT and CDR2 is SNEGSKA (reference sequence). The CDR3 here is CSARTSGEQETQYF. For the CDR3, the DNA is TGCAGTGCTAGAACTAGCGGGGAACAAGAGACCCAGTACTTC.

The gene calls are TRBV27 and TRBJ2-7, with TRBD1 as a possible D gene (6 bases). CDR3 size: 18 residues. Germline values: CDR1 MNHEY, CDR2 SMNVEV (reference sequence). V lost 4 bases and J lost 0, with 22 bases in between. The CDR3 DNA is TGTGCCAGCAGTTCCATGGCCCGATCCAGGGGTAACTCCTACGAGCAGTACTTC. It specifies CASSSMARSRGNSYEQYF.

This clonotype appeared once. A read error may account for a junction end that differs from germline. The genes are TRBV2 and TRBJ2-7; D is possibly TRBD1 or TRBD2 (6 bases each). The CDR3 consists of 15 residues. The germline V gene has CDR1 SNHLY and CDR2 FYNNEI. The CDR3 spells CANSGWGDKSYEQYF. Here the CDR3 DNA reads TGTGCCAACAGTGGGTGGGGGGACAAATCCTACGAGCAGTACTTC.

On this clonotype: The CDR3 end shows no conserved phenylalanine or tryptophan, and so a read error is likely. The limits of the CDR3 on the DNA are not certain, so only TCRdb's listed CDR3 is given. This chain connects TRBV2 to TRBJ1-6; the D call in the table, TRBD1, was not verified against the DNA. CDR1 and CDR2 from the germline V gene are SNHLY and FYNNEI. 10 amino acids form the CDR3, both terminal residues included. The CDR3 spells CASKRAWTGT.

This clonotype was recorded only once. The V and J genes are TRBV20-1 and TRBJ2-5; TRBD2 aligns across 12 bases. V lost 5 bases to trimming and J lost 7 bases; unmatched junction nucleotides: 14. CDR3 size: 16 residues. Germline V lookup: CDR1 DFQATT, CDR2 SNEGSKA (reference sequence). The CDR3 here is CSAGPGASGGVVTQYF. As DNA, the CDR3 is TGCAGTGCTGGACCGGGGGCTAGCGGGGGGGTAGTGACCCAGTACTTC.

This clonotype was observed a single time. This clone may be a read error of a much larger clone one base away. The V gene is TRBV3-1, the J gene TRBJ2-1; no reliable D call. The CDR3 has 14 residues. Germline-derived CDR1 and CDR2 are LGHDT and YNNKEL (reference sequence). Trimming pared 4 bases from V and 0 bases from J, leaving 7 bases between. For the CDR3, the DNA is TGTGCCAGCAGCCGTCTGGACTCCTACAATGAGCAGTTCTTC. Translated, it gives CASSRLDSYNEQFF.

This clonotype occurred many times. The chain links TRBV4-1 to TRBJ2-2, with TRBD2 as a possible D gene (6 bases). Between the trimmed V and J ends, which lost 1 base and 8 bases, there was a span of 14 bases. The CDR3 runs to 15 residues. Per the germline V gene, CDR1 is MGHRA and CDR2 is YSYEKL. The CDR3, as DNA: TGCGCCAGCAGCCAAGTCGGCGGGGTGGAAGGGGAGCTGTTTTTT. Its translation: CASSQVGGVEGELFF.

The rearrangement joins TRBV20-1 to TRBJ2-3; tentatively, D is TRBD2 (5 bases). CDR3 length equals 13 residues. Germline V gives CDR1 DFQATT, CDR2 SNEGSKA (reference sequence). V lost 2 bases to trimming and J lost 4 bases, with 10 bases between them. The CDR3 DNA is TGCAGTGCTAGACCCCTAGCCCCAGATACGCAGTATTTT. It encodes CSARPLAPDTQYF.

This clonotype was observed many times. V and J are TRBV20-1 and TRBJ2-5; 7 bases are shared with TRBD2. Looked up from germline, CDR1 is DFQATT and CDR2 is SNEGSKA (reference sequence). The J segment lost 2 bases and the V segment lost 5 bases, leaving 5 bases of the junction unmatched. The CDR3 consists of 13 residues. CDR3 loop: CSASDGGQETQYF. As DNA, the CDR3 is TGCAGTGCTTCCGACGGGGGGCAAGAGACCCAGTACTTC.

This clonotype was observed at least ten times. V gene TRBV20-1 combines with J gene TRBJ2-7; 8 positions agree with TRBD2. Germline V lookup: CDR1 DFQATT, CDR2 SNEGSKA (reference sequence). Trimming took 2 bases from V and 0 from J; bases not matched to a gene: 6. The CDR3 covers 15 residues. The CDR3 protein is CSARRGLADSYEQYF. CDR3 bases: TGCAGTGCTAGACGAGGACTAGCCGACTCCTACGAGCAGTACTTC.

The CDR3 region has the DNA TGTGCCAGTAGCACCGGGACAGGGACCAATCAGCCCCAGCATTTT. Translating gives CASSTGTGTNQPQHF. The chain is built from TRBV19 and TRBJ1-5; 9 nucleotides line up with TRBD1. Looked up from germline, CDR1 is LNHDA and CDR2 is SQIVND (reference sequence). This CDR3 comprises 15 residues. Germline trimming cut 6 bases from V and 3 bases from J; bases unmatched to any gene: 6.

The chain combines TRBV7-2 with TRBJ2-7; 12 bases are a match to TRBD2. The V and J ends lost 4 bases and 9 bases, in that order; junction bases with no gene match: 7. Germline V gene data show CDR1 as SGHTA and CDR2 as FQGNSA. The CDR3 is 14 amino acids. The CDR3 reads CASSSTSGGFRQYF. CDR3 coding DNA: TGTGCCAGCAGCTCCACTAGCGGGGGGTTCCGGCAGTACTTC.

A remark on this clonotype: A single base separates this from a much larger clone, so it may be a read error. The genes are TRBV24-1 and TRBJ1-5; 8 bases are shared with TRBD1. The end of the DNA fits TRBJ2-3 better, so the J call may be wrong. The CDR3 has 15 amino acids. Germline V lookup: CDR1 KGHDR, CDR2 SFDVKD. CDR3 in amino acids: CATSDSGQGSQPQYF. CDR3 nucleotides: TGTGCCACCAGTGATTCTGGACAGGGAAGTCAGCCCCAGTATTTT.

This chain joins TRBV10-3 and TRBJ2-7; D perhaps matches TRBD1 (8 bases). With 5 bases removed from V and 4 bases from J, the gap between germline ends came to 24 bases. Germline lookup yields CDR1 ENHRY and CDR2 SYGVKD. There are 17 residues in the CDR3. CDR3 sequence (DNA): TGTGCCATCAGTACCTTGGGGGGGCAGGGGGCGCGATACGAGCAGTACTTC. It codes for CAISTLGGQGARYEQYF.

This chain joins TRBV10-3 and TRBJ1-1; no clear D. Germline V gene data show CDR1 as ENHRY and CDR2 as SYGVKD. V lost 3 bases to trimming and J lost 5 bases, with 10 bases between them. The CDR3 length is 13 residues. Here the CDR3 DNA reads TGTGCCATCAGTGATCCGAGGGAGACTGAAGCTTTCTTT. Translation: CAISDPRETEAFF.

This clonotype was recorded at least ten times. The chain is built from TRBV7-2 and TRBJ2-1, with 7 nucleotides matching TRBD1. The CDR3 is made up of 15 amino acids. The germline gives CDR1 SGHTA, CDR2 FQGNSA. Trimming removed 0 bases from V and 5 bases from J; junction bases left unmatched: 4. CDR3 nucleotides: TGTGCCAGCAGCTTAGCCCCGGGACAGAACAATGAGCAGTTCTTC. Protein sequence: CASSLAPGQNNEQFF.

The sample holds many counts of this clonotype. V gene TRBV6-5 combines with J gene TRBJ2-6, with D maybe TRBD1 (6 bases). Deletions cut 6 bases from V and 2 bases from J, with 14 bases between. The CDR3 runs to 16 residues. Germline V CDR1 and CDR2: MNHEY, SVGAGI. The CDR3 DNA reads as TGTGCCAGCAGGGTACAGGGTCAGGCTGGGGCCAACGTCCTGACTTTC. Protein product: CASRVQGQAGANVLTF.

There are a few counts of this clonotype. V is TRBV15 and J is TRBJ1-5; no clear D. V dropped 1 base and J dropped 5 bases, with 9 bases sitting between them. The germline V gene has CDR1 LNHNV and CDR2 YYDKDF (reference sequence). This CDR3 is 14 amino acids long. The DNA for the CDR3 is TGTGCCACCAGCAGAGTTGGTTGGGATCAGCCCCAGCATTTT. It specifies CATSRVGWDQPQHF.

This clonotype was found a few times. The chain has TRBV4-1 and TRBJ2-2; TRBD2 agrees at 13 bases. Unmatched junction bases numbered 4, after V lost 5 bases and J lost 1 base. CDR1 MGHRA and CDR2 YSYEKL come from the germline V gene. This CDR3 comprises 17 residues. The CDR3 DNA reads as TGCGCCAGCAGCGCGGGACTAGCGGGGCTGAACACCGGGGAGCTGTTTTTT. Its protein is CASSAGLAGLNTGELFF.